The TCR beta chain under discussion was sequenced for a study of cytomegalovirus exposure and HLA in healthy donors. About this clone: Antigen specificity is unknown.

The PCR employed 60 Vbeta primers together with 13 Jbeta primers. Profiled with immunoSEQ multiplex PCR; TCRdb holds only in-frame clones, not every one. Altogether 100,000 to 150,000 clones are present, approximately 75% being singletons, with the ten largest covering about 4.4%. Notes on the study in general: Productive rates of about 90% or about 30% were seen for most TCR beta V segments in an earlier analysis. With later analysis, a missense DCLRE1C variant became linked to TCR beta V- and J-gene trimming.

Germline CDR1 is SGDLS and CDR2 is YYNGEE. The CDR3 extends over 14 amino acids. The V and J ends lost 2 bases and 15 bases, in that order; junction bases with no gene match: 11. The chain recombines TRBV9 with TRBJ2-1; TRBD2 matches at 10 bases. The sequenced material came from PBMCs. The receptor was isolated from a man aged 50-59 years in good health and CMV-seropositive. Here the CDR3 DNA reads TGTGCCAGCAGCGTCGACCCTAGCGGGAGAAGGTCGTTCTTC. This gives the protein CASSVDPSGRRSFF. The entire variable domain, with the rest obtained from reference TRBV9 and TRBJ2-1, is as follows: DSGVTQTPKHLITATGQRVTLRCSPRSGDLSVYWYQQSLDQGLQFLIQYYNGEERAKGNILERFSAQQFPDLHSELNLSSLELGDSALYFCASSVDPSGRRSFFGPGTRLTVL.